This note documents a single T cell receptor (beta chain) sequence. The sample comes from a study of blood T cell repertoires in COVID-19. Overall study context: There were acute and convalescent COVID-19 samples, and they came from the United States, Italy and Spain.

TCRdb's copy holds only in-frame clones and misses some; the assay was immunoSEQ multiplex PCR. The data hold about 270,000 clones, with less than 90% observed a single time. The length of the CDR3 is 16 residues. V trimming: 0 bases; J trimming: 0 bases; junction bases outside the gene matches: 4. Germline V gene lookup returns CDR1 LGHNA and CDR2 YSLEER. The V gene is TRBV4-3, the J gene TRBJ1-1; TRBD1 matches at 7 bases. This TCR was sampled from a woman in her 70s with COVID-19, enrolled during active disease. Sequencing was carried out using peripheral blood. The CDR3 sequence is CASSQDRQGMNTEAFF. DNA for the CDR3: TGCGCCAGCAGCCAAGATAGACAGGGAATGAACACTGAAGCTTTCTTT.